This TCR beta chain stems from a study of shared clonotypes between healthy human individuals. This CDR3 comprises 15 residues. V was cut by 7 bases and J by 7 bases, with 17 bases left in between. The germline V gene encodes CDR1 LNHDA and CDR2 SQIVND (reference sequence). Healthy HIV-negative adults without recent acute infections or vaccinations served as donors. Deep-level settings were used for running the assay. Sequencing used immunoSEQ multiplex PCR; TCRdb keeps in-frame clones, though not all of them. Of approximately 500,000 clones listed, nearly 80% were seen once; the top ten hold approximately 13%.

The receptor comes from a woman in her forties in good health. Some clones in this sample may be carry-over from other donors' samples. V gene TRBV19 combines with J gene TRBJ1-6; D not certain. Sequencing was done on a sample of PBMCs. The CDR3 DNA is TGTGCCAGTACGTTCGGCAGGCCATCGAATTCACCCCTCCACTTT. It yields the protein CASTFGRPSNSPLHF.